The clone carrying this T cell receptor beta chain occurred many times. Its antigen is not known. The CDR3 extends over 16 amino acids. J was trimmed by 2 bases and V by 6 bases; bases with no gene match: 5. Tagging with unique molecular identifiers was applied to individual cDNA molecules. MiXCR was run by TCRdb on the 5' RACE reads, yielding one entry per CDR3 protein. Of tens of thousands of distinct CDR3 sequences detected, around 4.3% appear once; the ten largest clones hold 20%. The sample belongs to a study of early T cells in non-severe SARS-CoV-2 infection. Study-wide background: Bulk RNA from unsorted whole blood was sequenced; chains were unpaired.

Study-wide findings and caveats: A preference for anti-spike CD8 responses marked VDJdb matching, which missed private and CD4 specificities.

The gene calls are TRBV12-3 or TRBV12-4 and TRBJ1-4; 11 bases match TRBD1. Sequenced input: whole blood. The receptor was derived from an adult who was a healthcare worker with PCR-confirmed SARS-CoV-2 infection or an uninfected control (not recorded which). CDR3 DNA: TGTGCCAGCAGCCGGGACAGGGGGTGGACTAATGAAAAACTGTTTTTT. Translation gives CASSRDRGWTNEKLFF.